Below are 3 T cell receptor beta chains sequenced from a single sample in a study of regulatory T cells. Regarding the study as a whole: In CD3G-deficient patients, conventional CD4+ T cells were enriched for hydrophobic CDR3 residues at positions 6 and 7.

These receptors are not linked to any known antigen. The primer mix had 52 TRBV and 13 TRBJ primers. Sequencing used immunoSEQ multiplex PCR; TCRdb keeps in-frame clones, though not all of them. The sample yields about 28,000 clones, 80% to 95% seen once. The material sequenced was conventional CD4+ T cells sorted from blood. The receptors originated from a young adult with CD3G deficiency.

The chain joins TRBV12-5 to TRBJ1-6; D is possibly TRBD1 (6 bases). Germline CDR1 LGHNT, CDR2 FRNRAP. Deletions cut 7 bases from V and 9 bases from J, with 16 bases between. The CDR3 spans 14 residues. The CDR3 here is CASALGGGFSPLHF. The CDR3 DNA reads as TGTGCTAGTGCCTTGGGTGGGGGCTTTTCACCCCTCCACTTT.

V is TRBV7-9 and J is TRBJ2-2, with D perhaps being TRBD1 or TRBD2 (5 bases each). V gave up 5 bases and J gave up 4 bases, with 8 bases separating them. CDR3 length equals 13 residues. Germline values: CDR1 SEHNR, CDR2 FQNEAQ (reference sequence). The CDR3 DNA sequence: TGTGCCAGCAGCCGGGACCTCACCGGGGAGCTGTTTTTT. It specifies CASSRDLTGELFF. The full variable domain, its missing parts supplied by reference TRBV7-9 and TRBJ2-2, is DTGVSQNPRHKITKRGQNVTFRCDPISEHNRLYWYRQTLGQGPEFLTYFQNEAQLEKSRLLSDRFSAERPKGSFSTLEIQRTEQGDSAMYLCASSRDLTGELFFGEGSRLTVL.

The chain combines TRBV18 with TRBJ2-1; D is unclear. Germline values: CDR1 KGHSH, CDR2 LQKENI. V was shortened by 4 bases and J by 4 bases, with 2 bases between the two germline ends. The CDR3 is 11 amino acids. CDR3 DNA sequence: TGTGCCAGCTCACGGTACAATGAGCAGTTCTTC. Its protein product is CASSRYNEQFF.